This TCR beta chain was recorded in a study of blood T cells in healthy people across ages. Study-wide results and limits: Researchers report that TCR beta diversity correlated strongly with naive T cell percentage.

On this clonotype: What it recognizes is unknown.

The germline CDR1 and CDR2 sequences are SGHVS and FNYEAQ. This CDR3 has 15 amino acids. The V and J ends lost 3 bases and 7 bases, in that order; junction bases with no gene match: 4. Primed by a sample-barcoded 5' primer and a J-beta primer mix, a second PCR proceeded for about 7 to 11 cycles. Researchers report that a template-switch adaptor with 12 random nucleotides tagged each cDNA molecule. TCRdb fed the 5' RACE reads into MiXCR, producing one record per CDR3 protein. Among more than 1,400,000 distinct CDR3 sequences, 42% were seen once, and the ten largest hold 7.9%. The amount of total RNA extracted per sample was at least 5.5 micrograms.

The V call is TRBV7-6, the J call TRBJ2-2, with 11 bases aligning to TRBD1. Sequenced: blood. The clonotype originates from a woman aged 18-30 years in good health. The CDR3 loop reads CASSLGQGEVGELFF. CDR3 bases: TGTGCCAGCAGCTTGGGACAGGGGGAAGTCGGGGAGCTGTTTTTT.